This record covers a single TCR beta chain. These data belong to a study of OX40 agonist ivuxolimab in advanced cancers. Study-level background: Hepatocellular carcinoma, melanoma, renal cell or head and neck cancer affected the dose-escalation patients.

The assay was immunoSEQ multiplex PCR, and TCRdb's table has in-frame clones only and misses some. The profile covers 94,000 or so clones, with about four fifths appearing a single time and 4.5% to 6% taken by the ten largest. Sequences were derived from CD4+ or CD8+ T cells sorted from blood, sampled in a trial of the OX40 agonist ivuxolimab. This TCR came from an adult with an advanced solid tumor such as melanoma, head and neck, liver or kidney cancer.

The CDR3 coding sequence is TGTGCCAGCAGCCCTGGACTTGGTACGAACACTGAAGCTTTCTTT. Translating gives CASSPGLGTNTEAFF. This chain connects TRBV14 to TRBJ1-1; D call uncertain. The germline gives CDR1 SGHDN, CDR2 FVKESK. The CDR3 length is 15 residues. V was clipped by 4 bases and J by 1 base, with 13 bases between them.